The rows below give T cell receptor beta chains drawn from one sample of a study of cytomegalovirus exposure and HLA in healthy donors. Measured with immunoSEQ multiplex PCR; TCRdb has only the in-frame clones, and not every one. The sample records fewer than 250,000 clones, roughly 80% being singletons. The sequencing input was PBMCs. These receptors all come from a woman in her fifties or sixties in good health and CMV-seronegative. Each CDR3 is given with its conserved first and last residue. D genes are given only for firm matches. A clone size is listed for some rows: how often the clone was seen (once, few, many), or a class if it is expanded.

D: TRBD2; J: TRBJ2-7; V: TRBV6-1; size: NA; CDR3: CASGTSGREQYF; DNA: TGTGCCAGCGGGACTAGCGGGAGGGAGCAGTACTTC
D: TRBD1; J: TRBJ1-2; V: TRBV5-6; size: NA; CDR3: CASSPGQGISYGYTF; DNA: TGTGCCAGCAGTCCCGGACAGGGTATTTCGTACGGCTACACCTTC
D: TRBD1; J: TRBJ1-1; V: TRBV6-5; size: NA; CDR3: CASSRRQGAEAFF; DNA: TGTGCCAGCAGTCGACGGCAGGGGGCAGAAGCTTTCTTT
D: NA; J: TRBJ2-7; V: TRBV5-1; size: few; CDR3: CASSLRAGVDGSEQYF; DNA: TGCGCCAGCAGCTTGAGGGCAGGGGTTGATGGGAGCGAGCAGTACTTC
D: NA; J: TRBJ1-1; V: TRBV19; size: NA; CDR3: CASSIRGGERDTEAFF; DNA: TGTGCCAGTAGTATCCGTGGGGGGGAAAGGGACACTGAAGCTTTCTTT
D: NA; J: TRBJ1-5; V: TRBV6-5; size: NA; CDR3: CASSSLDKAQPQHF; DNA: TGTGCCAGCAGTTCTCTCGACAAGGCTCAGCCCCAGCATTTT
D: NA; J: TRBJ1-4; V: TRBV5-1; size: NA; CDR3: CASSPEGAGGEKLFF; DNA: TGCGCCAGCAGCCCGGAGGGTGCTGGGGGAGAAAAACTGTTTTTT
D: NA; J: TRBJ2-1; V: TRBV7-6; size: NA; CDR3: CASSLGRGPEQFF; DNA: TGTGCCAGCAGCTTAGGAAGGGGTCCGGAGCAGTTCTTC
D: NA; J: TRBJ2-7; V: TRBV7-8; size: once; CDR3: CASSLSGTGSSWEQYF; DNA: TGTGCCAGCAGCTTATCCGGCACCGGGAGTAGCTGGGAGCAGTACTTC
D: TRBD1; J: TRBJ1-2; V: TRBV4-3; size: NA; CDR3: CASSQEVTGISCGYTF; DNA: TGCGCCAGCAGCCAAGAAGTGACAGGGATTTCGTGTGGCTACACCTTC
D: TRBD1; J: TRBJ1-1; V: TRBV7-8; size: NA; CDR3: CASSPLPGQGFF; DNA: TGTGCCAGCAGCCCCCTGCCGGGACAGGGTTTTTTT
D: TRBD1; J: TRBJ2-7; V: TRBV28; size: NA; CDR3: CASSDQGTARPYEQYF; DNA: TGTGCCAGCAGCGATCAGGGGACAGCGAGACCCTACGAGCAGTACTTC
D: NA; J: TRBJ2-3; V: TRBV27; size: NA; CDR3: CASSLLGNTDTQYF; DNA: TGTGCCAGCAGTTTACTCGGGAACACAGATACGCAGTATTTT
D: TRBD1; J: TRBJ2-7; V: TRBV11-1; size: NA; CDR3: CASRPHTGTGGEQYF; DNA: TGTGCCAGCAGGCCACATACCGGGACAGGGGGCGAGCAGTACTTC
D: NA; J: TRBJ1-2; V: TRBV11-2; size: NA; CDR3: CASSSQGANYGYTF; DNA: TGTGCCAGCAGCTCACAAGGGGCTAACTATGGCTACACCTTC
D: TRBD1; J: TRBJ1-1; V: TRBV9; size: NA; CDR3: CASSVLGQGRDTEAFF; DNA: TGTGCCAGCAGCGTTCTGGGACAGGGGCGAGACACTGAAGCTTTCTTT
D: TRBD1; J: TRBJ1-1; V: TRBV18; size: NA; CDR3: CASSPLHRQGENTEAFF; DNA: TGTGCCAGCTCACCTCTACATCGACAGGGGGAGAACACTGAAGCTTTCTTT
D: NA; J: TRBJ1-6; V: TRBV5-1; size: NA; CDR3: CASSYYRESDSPLHF; DNA: TGCGCCAGCAGCTATTACAGGGAGAGCGACTCACCCCTCCACTTT
D: NA; J: TRBJ2-5; V: TRBV4-2; size: once; CDR3: CASSQGNPTAWLGETQYF; DNA: TGTGCCAGCAGCCAAGGCAATCCGACAGCCTGGCTGGGGGAGACCCAGTACTTC
D: NA; J: TRBJ1-4; V: TRBV29-1; size: NA; CDR3: CSVEDFGGREKLFF; DNA: TGCAGCGTTGAAGATTTCGGGGGGCGGGAAAAACTGTTTTTT
D: NA; J: TRBJ2-5; V: TRBV28; size: NA; CDR3: CASRSWGEETQYF; DNA: TGTGCCAGCCGCTCATGGGGGGAAGAGACCCAGTACTTC
D: TRBD2; J: TRBJ2-5; V: TRBV5-1; size: NA; CDR3: CASSREGLETQYF; DNA: TGCGCCAGCAGTAGGGAGGGATTAGAGACCCAGTACTTC
D: TRBD2; J: TRBJ2-5; V: TRBV2; size: NA; CDR3: CASTKRTSVPQETQYF; DNA: TGTGCCAGCACCAAAAGGACTAGCGTACCCCAAGAGACCCAGTACTTC
D: TRBD2; J: TRBJ2-1; V: TRBV7-3; size: NA; CDR3: CASSLKPPGGAGGRDEQFF; DNA: TGTGCCAGCAGCTTAAAACCTCCGGGTGGAGCGGGAGGGAGGGATGAGCAGTTCTTC
D: NA; J: TRBJ2-2; V: TRBV11-3; size: once; CDR3: CASSLGGNTGELFF; DNA: TGTGCCAGCAGCTTGGGGGGGAACACCGGGGAGCTGTTTTTT
D: TRBD2; J: TRBJ2-1; V: TRBV7-3; size: NA; CDR3: CASSFRLAGINEQFF; DNA: TGTGCCAGCAGCTTTAGGCTAGCGGGAATCAATGAGCAGTTCTTC
D: NA; J: TRBJ1-1; V: TRBV7-9; size: once; CDR3: CASSLGGVGNTEAFF; DNA: TGTGCCAGCAGCTTAGGGGGGGTCGGGAACACTGAAGCTTTCTTT
D: TRBD1; J: TRBJ1-4; V: TRBV6-5; size: NA; CDR3: CASSTGVWGEKLFF; DNA: TGTGCCAGCAGTACAGGGGTTTGGGGGGAAAAACTGTTTTTT
D: NA; J: TRBJ1-1; V: TRBV13; size: NA; CDR3: CASSLGPTHAFF; DNA: TGTGCCAGCAGCTTAGGCCCCACTCATGCTTTCTTT
D: TRBD2; J: TRBJ2-1; V: TRBV9; size: NA; CDR3: CASSPGTSSKNEQFF; DNA: TGTGCCAGCAGCCCCGGGACTAGCTCTAAGAATGAGCAGTTCTTC
D: TRBD2; J: TRBJ2-1; V: TRBV7-2; size: NA; CDR3: CASSLELAEYNEQFF; DNA: TGTGCCAGCAGCTTGGAACTAGCGGAATACAATGAGCAGTTCTTC
D: TRBD1; J: TRBJ1-2; V: TRBV6-1; size: NA; CDR3: CASSGDSLNNYGYTF; DNA: TGTGCCAGCAGTGGGGACAGCTTAAATAACTATGGCTACACCTTC
D: NA; J: TRBJ1-5; V: TRBV13; size: once; CDR3: CASSSDRGNNQPQHF; DNA: TGTGCCAGCAGCTCTGATCGGGGGAACAATCAGCCCCAGCATTTT
D: NA; J: TRBJ2-2; V: TRBV4-1; size: few; CDR3: CASSQRERAANTGELFF; DNA: TGCGCCAGCAGCCAGAGAGAAAGAGCCGCGAACACCGGGGAGCTGTTTTTT
D: NA; J: TRBJ2-1; V: TRBV18; size: NA; CDR3: CASSQQGYNEQFF; DNA: TGTGCCAGCTCACAGCAGGGCTACAATGAGCAGTTCTTC
D: NA; J: TRBJ1-4; V: TRBV7-2; size: NA; CDR3: CASSLFGQQNEKLFF; DNA: TGTGCCAGCAGCTTATTTGGGCAGCAGAATGAAAAACTGTTTTTT
D: NA; J: TRBJ1-4; V: TRBV5-6; size: NA; CDR3: CASSLSTVAEKLFF; DNA: TGTGCCAGCAGCTTAAGCACAGTCGCTGAAAAACTGTTTTTT
D: NA; J: TRBJ1-5; V: TRBV19; size: NA; CDR3: CASSLKGDSNQPQHF; DNA: TGTGCCAGTAGTTTGAAAGGGGATAGCAATCAGCCCCAGCATTTT
D: TRBD2; J: TRBJ2-1; V: TRBV27; size: NA; CDR3: CASSSRTSGGNEQFF; DNA: TGTGCCAGCAGCTCCCGGACTAGCGGGGGCAATGAGCAGTTCTTC
D: TRBD1; J: TRBJ2-1; V: TRBV5-4; size: NA; CDR3: CASSEPDRGHEQFF; DNA: TGTGCCAGCAGCGAACCCGACAGGGGGCATGAGCAGTTCTTC
D: NA; J: TRBJ1-3; V: TRBV6-6; size: NA; CDR3: CASSPLPRSTIYF; DNA: TGTGCCAGCAGCCCCCTTCCTCGGAGCACCATATATTTT
D: NA; J: TRBJ2-7; V: TRBV11-3; size: few; CDR3: CASSLETGSYEQYF; DNA: TGTGCCAGCAGCTTGGAGACTGGGTCCTACGAGCAGTACTTC
D: NA; J: TRBJ1-1; V: TRBV4-1; size: NA; CDR3: CASSQPGRTLAFF; DNA: TGCGCCAGCAGCCAACCCGGACGGACTTTAGCTTTCTTT
D: NA; J: TRBJ2-7; V: TRBV5-4; size: NA; CDR3: CASSLPSRYEQYF; DNA: TGTGCCAGCAGCCTCCCCTCGCGGTACGAGCAGTACTTC
D: NA; J: TRBJ1-1; V: TRBV10-3; size: NA; CDR3: CAISESMAPRSEAFF; DNA: TGTGCCATCAGTGAGTCGATGGCGCCGAGGTCTGAAGCTTTCTTT
D: TRBD1; J: TRBJ2-5; V: TRBV25-1; size: NA; CDR3: CASSPFRDSDYQETQYF; DNA: TGTGCCAGCAGTCCGTTCCGGGACAGCGACTACCAAGAGACCCAGTACTTC
D: NA; J: TRBJ1-1; V: TRBV25-1; size: NA; CDR3: CASSGDARGTEAFF; DNA: TGTGCCAGCAGTGGAGATGCAAGAGGAACAGAAGCTTTCTTT
D: TRBD2; J: TRBJ2-3; V: TRBV5-8; size: NA; CDR3: CASSLKVIAGGTSTDTQYF; DNA: TGTGCCAGCAGCTTGAAAGTCATAGCGGGGGGGACCAGCACAGATACGCAGTATTTT
D: TRBD2; J: TRBJ2-7; V: TRBV5-4; size: NA; CDR3: CASSPPGLASYEQYF; DNA: TGTGCCAGCAGCCCCCCGGGACTAGCAAGCTACGAGCAGTACTTC
D: TRBD2; J: TRBJ2-4; V: TRBV19; size: once; CDR3: CASSSRGGRNIQYF; DNA: TGTGCCAGTAGTTCCCGGGGAGGGAGAAACATTCAGTACTTC
D: NA; J: TRBJ2-3; V: TRBV27; size: NA; CDR3: CASRGPGRSTDTQYF; DNA: TGTGCCAGCAGGGGCCCGGGGAGGTCTACAGATACGCAGTATTTT
D: NA; J: TRBJ2-4; V: TRBV7-2; size: once; CDR3: CASSLAGGIQNIQYF; DNA: TGTGCCAGCAGCTTAGCGGGAGGTATACAAAACATTCAGTACTTC
D: TRBD1; J: TRBJ2-7; V: TRBV6-1; size: few; CDR3: CASSEQGASSYEQYF; DNA: TGTGCCAGCAGTGAACAGGGGGCATCCTCCTACGAGCAGTACTTC
D: TRBD1; J: TRBJ2-4; V: TRBV27; size: NA; CDR3: CASSTPGQGPKNIQYF; DNA: TGTGCCAGCAGTACGCCTGGACAGGGACCCAAAAACATTCAGTACTTC
D: TRBD2; J: TRBJ2-5; V: TRBV4-2; size: NA; CDR3: CASSQVRMTSGSGETQYF; DNA: TGTGCCAGCAGCCAAGTCCGTATGACTAGCGGGAGTGGTGAGACCCAGTACTTC
D: TRBD1; J: TRBJ2-1; V: TRBV7-3; size: NA; CDR3: CASSLRPALRGRGYNEQFF; DNA: TGTGCCAGCAGCCTACGGCCAGCCCTCAGGGGGCGAGGTTACAATGAGCAGTTCTTC
D: NA; J: TRBJ2-3; V: TRBV6-5; size: NA; CDR3: CASSPGFVGDTQYF; DNA: TGTGCCAGCAGCCCCGGGTTCGTAGGAGATACGCAGTATTTT
D: NA; J: TRBJ2-1; V: TRBV29-1; size: NA; CDR3: CSVVPGSYNEQFF; DNA: TGCAGCGTTGTCCCAGGGTCCTACAATGAGCAGTTCTTC
D: NA; J: TRBJ1-2; V: TRBV6-1; size: NA; CDR3: CASSGLQLYGYTF; DNA: TGTGCCAGCAGTGGGCTACAGCTGTATGGCTACACCTTC